Listed here are 21 T cell receptor beta chains from one sample, sequenced in a study of spatial heterogeneity in lung cancer. TCRdb processed the 5' RACE reads anew with MiXCR; each CDR3 protein has one entry. This repertoire shows about 87,000 distinct CDR3 sequences, approximately 19% found once; its top ten account for 20% to 25%. Described time point: blood at routine non-recurrence follow-up after resection. Sequenced here: PBMCs, sampled at follow-up. These receptors were collected from a male donor with early-stage non-small cell lung cancer.

The rearrangement links TRBV2 to TRBJ2-1; 14 nucleotides agree with TRBD2. CDR1 is SNHLY, CDR2 FYNNEI, per germline. The CDR3 is made up of 16 amino acids. V was pared by 6 bases and J by 5 bases, with 6 bases of the junction left unmatched. The CDR3 sequence: CASSKGTSGSNNEQFF. CDR3 nucleotides: TGTGCCAGCAGCAAAGGGACTAGCGGGAGCAACAATGAGCAGTTCTTC.

The sample holds a few counts of this clonotype. The chain recombines TRBV5-1 with TRBJ1-3, with D uncertain. Germline loops: CDR1 SGHRS, CDR2 YFSETQ. The CDR3 sequence is 15 residues long. The V and J ends lost 5 bases and 0 bases respectively, with 12 bases between them. This chain's CDR3 is CASREQVSSGNTIYF. The CDR3 nucleotides are TGCGCCAGCAGGGAGCAAGTAAGCTCTGGAAACACCATATATTTT.

The chain recombines TRBV21-1 with TRBJ1-2; the tabulated D call, TRBD1, remains unverified against the DNA. TRBV21-1 is assigned pseudogene status. This CDR3 contains 15 residues. CDR3: CASSNRGQGACGYTF. CDR3 coding DNA: TGTGCCAGCAGCAACAGGGGACAGGGGGCCTGTGGCTACACCTTC.

This clonotype showed up just a few times. The rearrangement links TRBV27 to TRBJ1-5; perhaps TRBD1 as D (5 bases). This CDR3 region has 16 residues. Germline CDR1 reads MNHEY; CDR2 reads SMNVEV (reference sequence). The V end lost 5 bases, the J end lost 1 base, and 15 bases lay between the germline ends. Here the CDR3 reads CASSTGAGVSNQPQHF. The CDR3 nucleotides read TGTGCCAGCAGTACCGGGGCGGGAGTGAGCAATCAGCCCCAGCATTTT.

There are a few counts of this clonotype. The rearrangement uses TRBV20-1 and TRBJ2-3, with TRBD2 as a possible D gene (7 bases). Germline V gene lookup returns CDR1 DFQATT and CDR2 SNEGSKA (reference sequence). The CDR3 sequence is 14 residues long. The germline V and J ends were trimmed by 7 bases and 4 bases, with 18 bases remaining between them. The CDR3 nucleotides read TGCAGTGTGGGGGCAGGGAGGGATCCAGATACGCAGTATTTT. This codes for CSVGAGRDPDTQYF.

This clonotype came up once. J is TRBJ2-2 and V is TRBV6-5; TRBD2 is a possible D gene (6 bases). Germline V gene lookup returns CDR1 MNHEY and CDR2 SVGAGI. CDR3 size: 16 residues. The V end lost 7 bases, the J end lost 3 bases, and 18 bases lay between the germline ends. This chain's CDR3 is CASNYGGAGDTGELFF. DNA for the CDR3: TGTGCCAGCAACTATGGGGGAGCGGGCGACACCGGGGAGCTGTTTTTT.

V and J are TRBV5-4 and TRBJ1-1, with 9 bases matching TRBD1. The CDR3 totals 17 residues. Germline V gives CDR1 SGHNT, CDR2 YYREEE (reference sequence). The junction had 11 bases not matched to a gene; V was cut back by 1 base and J by 4 bases. The CDR3, as DNA: TGTGCCAGCAGCTTGAAAGGGTCTGGGACAGGGATCACTGAAGCTTTCTTT. This encodes CASSLKGSGTGITEAFF.

The V gene is TRBV5-1, the J gene TRBJ2-1; maybe TRBD2 (6 bases). The CDR3 is 15 residues long. Germline V CDR1 and CDR2: SGHRS, YFSETQ. The V end lost 1 base, the J end lost 4 bases, and 12 bases lay between the germline ends. The CDR3 reads CASSLSAGVYNEQFF. As DNA, the CDR3 is TGCGCCAGCAGCTTGTCAGCGGGCGTATACAATGAGCAGTTCTTC. Using reference TRBV5-1 and TRBJ2-1 for the parts outside the CDR3, the full variable domain is KAGVTQTPRYLIKTRGQQVTLSCSPISGHRSVSWYQQTPGQGLQFLFEYFSETQRNKGNFPGRFSGRQFSNSRSEMNVSTLELGDSALYLCASSLSAGVYNEQFFGPGTRLTVL.

In this sample, this clonotype turned up a few times. This sequence joins TRBV6-5 and TRBJ1-2; D may be TRBD1 (6 bases). Trimming cost V 4 bases and J 5 bases, with 14 bases left between them. This CDR3 spans 14 amino acids. Germline V gene data show CDR1 as MNHEY and CDR2 as SVGAGI. CDR3 sequence: CASSLGGQGYGYTF. CDR3 nucleotide sequence: TGTGCCAGCAGTTTAGGGGGGCAGGGATATGGCTACACCTTC.

The rearrangement uses TRBV18 and TRBJ1-1; perhaps TRBD1 as D (5 bases). The CDR3 runs to 15 residues. Between the trimmed V and J ends, which lost 0 bases and 3 bases, there was a span of 11 bases. Germline lookup yields CDR1 KGHSH and CDR2 LQKENI. DNA of the CDR3: TGTGCCAGCTCACCACCCGGGCTAGGGGACACTGAAGCTTTCTTT. This translates into CASSPPGLGDTEAFF.

This clonotype was seen repeatedly, ten times or more. The chain employs TRBV5-1 and TRBJ2-5, with D possibly matching TRBD1 (6 bases). CDR1 is SGHRS, CDR2 YFSETQ, per germline. V lost 0 bases to trimming and J lost 1 base, with 7 bases between them. The CDR3 has 14 amino acids. The CDR3 DNA reads as TGCGCCAGCAGCTTGGGGACAGTCCAAGAGACCCAGTACTTC. Amino acid sequence: CASSLGTVQETQYF. The variable domain in full, with the rest retrieved from reference TRBV5-1 and TRBJ2-5, is KAGVTQTPRYLIKTRGQQVTLSCSPISGHRSVSWYQQTPGQGLQFLFEYFSETQRNKGNFPGRFSGRQFSNSRSEMNVSTLELGDSALYLCASSLGTVQETQYFGPGTRLLVL.

The V gene is TRBV2, the J gene TRBJ1-2; D unclear. The CDR3 runs to 13 residues. The V end was cut by 3 bases, the J end by 4 bases, with 9 bases between. CDR1 and CDR2 (germline): SNHLY, FYNNEI. The CDR3 is CASSDQSTYGYTF. CDR3 DNA sequence: TGTGCCAGCAGTGACCAGAGTACCTATGGCTACACCTTC.

This clonotype has just a few counts. The chain couples TRBV11-2 to TRBJ2-7; 11 bases map to TRBD2. Per germline, CDR1 SGHAT and CDR2 FQNNGV. The length of the CDR3 is 16 residues. J gave up 1 base and V 5 bases, and 7 bases lay outside the gene matches. CDR3 residues: CASSIGTSGLSYEQYF. CDR3 sequence (DNA): TGTGCCAGCAGCATAGGGACTAGCGGTCTGTCCTACGAGCAGTACTTC.

This clonotype was detected only a few times. The chain uses TRBV20-1 and TRBJ1-1, with 7 bases that match TRBD1. Germline values: CDR1 DFQATT, CDR2 SNEGSKA (reference sequence). The CDR3 has 13 amino acids. J lost 3 bases, V lost 3 bases, and 4 bases had no gene match. The CDR3 loop is CSARVDRDTEAFF. CDR3 DNA: TGCAGTGCTAGGGTAGACAGGGACACTGAAGCTTTCTTT.

The sample holds a few counts of this clonotype. The V call is TRBV12-3 or TRBV12-4, the J call TRBJ2-5; 14 bases fit TRBD2. CDR3 length equals 14 residues. Trimming removed 6 bases from V and 4 bases from J; junction bases left unmatched: 1. The CDR3 DNA is TGTGCCAGCAGCGGACTAGCGGGGGGAGAGACCCAGTACTTC. This sequence encodes CASSGLAGGETQYF.

The sample holds many counts of this clonotype. The CDR3 coding sequence is TGTGCCAGGACTCGGGACTGGACCTACAATGAGCAGTTCTTC. Translation gives CARTRDWTYNEQFF. The chain employs TRBV6-4 and TRBJ2-1, with a possible D match to TRBD2 (6 bases). CDR1 and CDR2 (germline): MRHNA, SNTAGT. CDR3 size: 14 residues. The germline V and J ends were trimmed by 9 bases and 2 bases, with 14 bases remaining between them.

The V call is TRBV30, the J call TRBJ2-7; D is uncertain. V was shortened by 1 base and J by 2 bases, with 12 bases between the two germline ends. The CDR3 covers 14 residues. Germline V gene data show CDR1 as GTSNPN and CDR2 as SVGIG (reference sequence). This CDR3 is CAWSGTREPYEQYF. As DNA, the CDR3 is TGTGCCTGGAGTGGGACGAGAGAGCCCTACGAGCAGTACTTC.

Turning to this clonotype: One end of the junction varies from germline; a read error may be responsible. The chain has TRBV6-6 and TRBJ1-2, with TRBD1 identical over 7 bases. Germline values: CDR1 MNHNY, CDR2 SVGAGI (reference sequence). This CDR3 is built from 16 residues. In nucleotides, the CDR3 is TGTGCCAGCAGTTACTCTGACAGGGCATCTAACTATGGCCACACCTTC. Its protein is CASSYSDRASNYGHTF.

This clonotype appeared many times. The rearrangement joins TRBV7-6 to TRBJ1-6; D call uncertain. Germline assignment: CDR1 SGHVS and CDR2 FNYEAQ. This CDR3 is built from 14 residues. V was pared by 3 bases and J by 4 bases, with 7 bases between. The CDR3 DNA is TGTGCCAGCAGCTTGCTAGCTTATAATTCACCCCTCCACTTT. Protein sequence: CASSLLAYNSPLHF.

The chain links TRBV3-2 to TRBJ2-5; TRBD1 is taken as the D call from the table, unchecked against the DNA. TRBV3-2 is termed a pseudogene. The CDR3 consists of 15 residues. Here the CDR3 reads CASSQEGGEMGTQYF. CDR3 coding DNA: TGTGCCAGCAGCCAAGAAGGAGGCGAGATGGGGACCCAGTACTTC.

The V gene is TRBV24-1, the J gene TRBJ2-1, with TRBD1 matching over 7 bases. This CDR3 spans 14 amino acids. CDR1 and CDR2 from the germline V gene are KGHDR and SFDVKD. The junction had 3 bases not matched to a gene; V was cut back by 4 bases and J by 4 bases. The CDR3 DNA is TGTGCCACCAGTGACCTGGGACAGTACAATGAGCAGTTCTTC. This translates into CATSDLGQYNEQFF.